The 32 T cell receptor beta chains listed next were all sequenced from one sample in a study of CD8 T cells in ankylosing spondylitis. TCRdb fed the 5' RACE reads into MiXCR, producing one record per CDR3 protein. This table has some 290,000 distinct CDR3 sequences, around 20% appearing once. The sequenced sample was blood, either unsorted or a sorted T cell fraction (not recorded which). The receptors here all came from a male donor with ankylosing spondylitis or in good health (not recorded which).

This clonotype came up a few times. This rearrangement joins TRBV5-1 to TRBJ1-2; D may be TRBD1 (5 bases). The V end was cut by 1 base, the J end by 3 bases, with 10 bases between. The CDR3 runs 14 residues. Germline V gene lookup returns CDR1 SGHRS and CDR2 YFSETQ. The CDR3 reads CASSLSQGYYGYTF. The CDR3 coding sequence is TGCGCCAGCAGCTTGAGCCAGGGATACTATGGCTACACCTTC.

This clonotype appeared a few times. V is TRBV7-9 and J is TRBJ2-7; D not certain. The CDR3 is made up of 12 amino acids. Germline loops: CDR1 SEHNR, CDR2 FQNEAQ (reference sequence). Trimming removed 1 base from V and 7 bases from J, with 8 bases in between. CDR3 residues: CASSLEAGEQYV. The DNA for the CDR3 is TGTGCCAGCAGCTTAGAAGCTGGGGAGCAGTACGTC.

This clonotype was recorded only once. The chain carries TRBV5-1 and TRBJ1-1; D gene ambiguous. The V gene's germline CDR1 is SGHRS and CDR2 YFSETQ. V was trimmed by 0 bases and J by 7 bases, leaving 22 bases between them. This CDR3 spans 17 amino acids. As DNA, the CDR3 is TGCGCCAGCAGCTTGGGCTCCCTTACCCGGGTCTTCGGTGAAGCTTTCTTT. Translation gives CASSLGSLTRVFGEAFF.

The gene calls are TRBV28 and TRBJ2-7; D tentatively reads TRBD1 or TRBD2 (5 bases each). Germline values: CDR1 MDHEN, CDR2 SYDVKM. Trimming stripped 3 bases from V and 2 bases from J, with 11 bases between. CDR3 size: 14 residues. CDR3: CASSLWDRAYEQYV. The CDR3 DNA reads TGTGCCAGCAGTTTGTGGGACCGAGCCTACGAGCAGTACGTC.

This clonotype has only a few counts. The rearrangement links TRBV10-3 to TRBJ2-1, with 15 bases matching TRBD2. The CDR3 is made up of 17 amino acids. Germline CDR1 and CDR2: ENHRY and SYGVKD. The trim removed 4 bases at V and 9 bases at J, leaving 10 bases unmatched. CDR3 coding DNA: TGTGCCATCAGTGCATCGGGACTAGCGGGGGGCCTTTCTGAGCAGTTCTTC. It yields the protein CAISASGLAGGLSEQFF.

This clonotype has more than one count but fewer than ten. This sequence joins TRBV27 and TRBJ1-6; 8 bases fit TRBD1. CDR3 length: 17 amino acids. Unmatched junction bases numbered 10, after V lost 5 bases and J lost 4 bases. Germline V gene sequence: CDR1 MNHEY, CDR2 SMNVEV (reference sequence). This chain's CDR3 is CASSPTGQGLYNSPLHF. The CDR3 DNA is TGTGCCAGCAGTCCGACTGGACAGGGATTATATAATTCACCCCTCCACTTT.

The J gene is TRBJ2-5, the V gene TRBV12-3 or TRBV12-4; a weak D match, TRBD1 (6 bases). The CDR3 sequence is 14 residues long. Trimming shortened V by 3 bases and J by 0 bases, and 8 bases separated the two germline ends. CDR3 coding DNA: TGTGCCAGCAGTTTCCGACAGGACCAAGAGACCCAGTACTTC. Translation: CASSFRQDQETQYF.

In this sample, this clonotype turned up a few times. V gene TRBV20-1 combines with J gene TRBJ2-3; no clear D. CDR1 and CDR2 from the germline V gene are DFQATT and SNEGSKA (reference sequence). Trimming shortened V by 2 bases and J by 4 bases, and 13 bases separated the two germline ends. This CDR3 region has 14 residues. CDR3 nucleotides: TGCAGTGCTAGATCCCCGCAGCCCCCAGATACGCAGTATTTT. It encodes CSARSPQPPDTQYF.

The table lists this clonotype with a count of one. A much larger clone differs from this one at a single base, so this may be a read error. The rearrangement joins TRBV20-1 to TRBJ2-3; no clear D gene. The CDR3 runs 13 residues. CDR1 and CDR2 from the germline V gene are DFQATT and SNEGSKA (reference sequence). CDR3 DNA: TGCAGTGCCGAGGCACTGGGTGAAGATACGCAGTGTTTT. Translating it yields CSAEALGEDTQCF.

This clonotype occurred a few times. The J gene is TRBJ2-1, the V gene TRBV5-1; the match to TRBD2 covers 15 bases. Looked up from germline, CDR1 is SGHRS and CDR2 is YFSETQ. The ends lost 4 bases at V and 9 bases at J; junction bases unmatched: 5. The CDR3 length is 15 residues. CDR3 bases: TGCGCCAGCAGCAGGACTAGCGGGAGGGACTCTGAGCAGTTCTTC. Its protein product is CASSRTSGRDSEQFF. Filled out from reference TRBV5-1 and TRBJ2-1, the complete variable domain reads KAGVTQTPRYLIKTRGQQVTLSCSPISGHRSVSWYQQTPGQGLQFLFEYFSETQRNKGNFPGRFSGRQFSNSRSEMNVSTLELGDSALYLCASSRTSGRDSEQFFGPGTRLTVL.

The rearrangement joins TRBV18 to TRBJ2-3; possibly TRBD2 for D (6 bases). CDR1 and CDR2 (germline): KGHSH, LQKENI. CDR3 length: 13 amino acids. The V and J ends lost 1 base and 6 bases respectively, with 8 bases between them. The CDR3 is CASSPRGADTQYF. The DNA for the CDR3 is TGTGCCAGCTCACCACGCGGGGCGGATACGCAGTATTTT.

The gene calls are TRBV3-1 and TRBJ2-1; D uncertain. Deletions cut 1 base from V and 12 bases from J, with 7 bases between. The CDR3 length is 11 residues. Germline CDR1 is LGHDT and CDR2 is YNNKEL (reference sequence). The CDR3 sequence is CASSQGVGQFF. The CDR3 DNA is TGTGCCAGCAGCCAAGGGGTAGGGCAGTTCTTC.

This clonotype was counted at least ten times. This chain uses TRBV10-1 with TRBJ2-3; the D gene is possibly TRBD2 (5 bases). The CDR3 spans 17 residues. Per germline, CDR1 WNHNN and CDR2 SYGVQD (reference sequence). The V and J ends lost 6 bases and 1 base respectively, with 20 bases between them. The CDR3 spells CASSRRPPGDGTDTQYF. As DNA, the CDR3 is TGCGCCAGCAGCAGACGGCCTCCCGGGGATGGCACAGATACGCAGTATTTT.

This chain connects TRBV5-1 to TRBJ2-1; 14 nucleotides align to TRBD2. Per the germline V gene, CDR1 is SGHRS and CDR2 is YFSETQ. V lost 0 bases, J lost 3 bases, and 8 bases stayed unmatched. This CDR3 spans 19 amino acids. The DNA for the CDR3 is TGCGCCAGCAGCTTGGGCGGACTAGCGGGAGGTCCAGGCTACAATGAGCAGTTCTTC. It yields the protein CASSLGGLAGGPGYNEQFF.

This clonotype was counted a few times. CDR3 sequence: CASSSQGVEEKLFF. CDR3 nucleotide sequence: TGCGCCAGCAGCTCACAGGGAGTCGAGGAAAAACTGTTTTTT. The chain is built from TRBV5-1 and TRBJ1-4, with a tentative D call TRBD1 (6 bases). CDR3 length equals 14 residues. Trimming took off 3 bases at V and 8 bases at J, with 14 bases between the two ends. Germline-derived CDR1 and CDR2 are SGHRS and YFSETQ.

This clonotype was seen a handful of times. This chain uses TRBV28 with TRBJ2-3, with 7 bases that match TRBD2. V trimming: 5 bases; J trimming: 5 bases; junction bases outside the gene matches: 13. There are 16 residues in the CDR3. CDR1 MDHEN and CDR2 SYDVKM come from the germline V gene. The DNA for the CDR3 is TGTGCCAGCAGTCCCGGCGGCGGGAGAGCGATAGATACGCAGTATTTT. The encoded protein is CASSPGGGRAIDTQYF.

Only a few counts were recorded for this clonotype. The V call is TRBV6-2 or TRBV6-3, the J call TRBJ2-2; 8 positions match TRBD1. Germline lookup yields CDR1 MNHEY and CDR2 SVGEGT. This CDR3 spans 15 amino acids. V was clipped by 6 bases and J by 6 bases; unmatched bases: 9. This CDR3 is CASSMTGARAGELFF. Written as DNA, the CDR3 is TGTGCCAGCAGCATGACAGGGGCGAGGGCCGGGGAGCTGTTTTTT.

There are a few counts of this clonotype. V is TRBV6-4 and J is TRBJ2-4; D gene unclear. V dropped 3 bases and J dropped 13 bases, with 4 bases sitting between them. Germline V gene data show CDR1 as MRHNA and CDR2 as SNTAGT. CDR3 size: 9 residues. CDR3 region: CASSERQYF. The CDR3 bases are TGTGCCAGCAGTGAGCGCCAGTACTTC.

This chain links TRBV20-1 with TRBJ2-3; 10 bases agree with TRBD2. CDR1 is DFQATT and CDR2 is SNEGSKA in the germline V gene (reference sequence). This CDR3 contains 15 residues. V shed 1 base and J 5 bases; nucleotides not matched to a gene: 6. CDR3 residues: CSARGLAGAVDTQYF. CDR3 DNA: TGCAGTGCTAGAGGCCTAGCGGGGGCGGTAGATACGCAGTATTTT.

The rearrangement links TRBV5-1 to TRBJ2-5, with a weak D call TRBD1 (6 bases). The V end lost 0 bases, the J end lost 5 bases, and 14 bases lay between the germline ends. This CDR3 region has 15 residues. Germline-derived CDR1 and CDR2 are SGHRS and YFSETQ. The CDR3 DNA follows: TGCGCCAGCAGCTTGGCCTCAGGGACACAGGAGACCCAGTACTTC. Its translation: CASSLASGTQETQYF.

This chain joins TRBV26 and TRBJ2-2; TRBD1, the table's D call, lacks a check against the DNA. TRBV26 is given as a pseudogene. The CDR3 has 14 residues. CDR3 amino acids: CASSSIGRTGELFF. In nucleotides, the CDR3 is TGTGCCAGCAGTTCGATAGGGCGTACCGGGGAGCTGTTTTTT.

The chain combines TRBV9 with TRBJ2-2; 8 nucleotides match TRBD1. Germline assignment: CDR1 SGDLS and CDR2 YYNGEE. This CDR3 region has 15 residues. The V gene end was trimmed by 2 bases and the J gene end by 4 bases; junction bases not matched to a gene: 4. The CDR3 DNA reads TGTGCCAGCAGCGTTGTCAGGGGGCCCACCGGGGAGCTGTTTTTT. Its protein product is CASSVVRGPTGELFF.

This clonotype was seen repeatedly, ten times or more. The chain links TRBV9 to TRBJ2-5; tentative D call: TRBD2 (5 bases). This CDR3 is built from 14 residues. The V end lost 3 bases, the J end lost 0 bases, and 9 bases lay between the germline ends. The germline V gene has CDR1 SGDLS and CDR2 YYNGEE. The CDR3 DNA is TGTGCCAGCAGCGAGAGCGGTTACCAAGAGACCCAGTACTTC. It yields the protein CASSESGYQETQYF. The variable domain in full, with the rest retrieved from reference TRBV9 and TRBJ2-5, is DSGVTQTPKHLITATGQRVTLRCSPRSGDLSVYWYQQSLDQGLQFLIQYYNGEERAKGNILERFSAQQFPDLHSELNLSSLELGDSALYFCASSESGYQETQYFGPGTRLLVL.

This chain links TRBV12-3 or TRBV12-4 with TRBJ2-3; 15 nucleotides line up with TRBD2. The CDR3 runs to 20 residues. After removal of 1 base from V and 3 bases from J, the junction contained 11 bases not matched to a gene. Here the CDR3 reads CASSLVQGGLAGGPTDTQYF. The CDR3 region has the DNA TGTGCCAGCAGTTTAGTCCAGGGAGGACTAGCGGGAGGGCCGACAGATACGCAGTATTTT.

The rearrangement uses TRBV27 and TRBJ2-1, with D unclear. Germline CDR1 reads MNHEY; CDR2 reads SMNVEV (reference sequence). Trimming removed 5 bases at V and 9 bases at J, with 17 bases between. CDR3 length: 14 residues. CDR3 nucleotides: TGTGCCAGCAGTCTAGGGTCAAGAGTGGGTGAGCAGTTCTTC. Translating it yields CASSLGSRVGEQFF.

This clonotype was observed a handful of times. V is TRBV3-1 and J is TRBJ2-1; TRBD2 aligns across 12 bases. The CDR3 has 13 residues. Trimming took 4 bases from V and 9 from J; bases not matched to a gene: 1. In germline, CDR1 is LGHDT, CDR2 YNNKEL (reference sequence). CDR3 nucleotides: TGTGCCAGCAGCCGACTAGCGGGAGCTGAGCAGTTCTTC. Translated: CASSRLAGAEQFF.

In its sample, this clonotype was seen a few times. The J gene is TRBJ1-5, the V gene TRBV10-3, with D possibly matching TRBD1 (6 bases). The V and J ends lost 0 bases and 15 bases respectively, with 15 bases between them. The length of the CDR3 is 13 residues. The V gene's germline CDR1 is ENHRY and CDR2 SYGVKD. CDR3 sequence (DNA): TGTGCCATCAGTGAGTCTTTGGCACAGGGAAGGCATTTT. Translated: CAISESLAQGRHF.

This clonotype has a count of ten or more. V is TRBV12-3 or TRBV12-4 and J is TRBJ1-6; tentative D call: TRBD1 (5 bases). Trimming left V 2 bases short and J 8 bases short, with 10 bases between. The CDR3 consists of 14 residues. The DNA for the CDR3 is TGTGCCAGCAGTTTAAAGGGGTTGGATTCACCCCTCCACTTT. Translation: CASSLKGLDSPLHF.

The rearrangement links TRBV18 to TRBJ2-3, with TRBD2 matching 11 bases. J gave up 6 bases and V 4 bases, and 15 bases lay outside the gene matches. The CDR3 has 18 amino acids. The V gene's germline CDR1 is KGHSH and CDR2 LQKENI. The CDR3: CASSLLLPGLAVKDTQYF. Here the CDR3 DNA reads TGTGCCAGCTCACTCCTCTTACCGGGACTAGCGGTGAAGGATACGCAGTATTTT.

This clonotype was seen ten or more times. DNA of the CDR3: TGTGCCAGCAGCTTAGACAGGAGGGGCCTCTATGGCTACACCTTC. Its protein product is CASSLDRRGLYGYTF. The rearrangement uses TRBV7-2 and TRBJ1-2; D possibly corresponds to TRBD1 (5 bases). The CDR3 sequence is 15 residues long. Germline CDR1 is SGHTA and CDR2 is FQGNSA. Between the trimmed V and J ends, which lost 1 base and 4 bases, there was a span of 13 bases.

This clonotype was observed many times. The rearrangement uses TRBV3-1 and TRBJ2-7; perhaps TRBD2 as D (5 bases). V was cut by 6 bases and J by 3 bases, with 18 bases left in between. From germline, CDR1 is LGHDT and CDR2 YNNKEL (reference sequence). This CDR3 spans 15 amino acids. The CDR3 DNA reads TGTGCCAGCAGGACCGGGGTCCTCGACCTCTACGAGCAGTACGTC. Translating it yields CASRTGVLDLYEQYV.

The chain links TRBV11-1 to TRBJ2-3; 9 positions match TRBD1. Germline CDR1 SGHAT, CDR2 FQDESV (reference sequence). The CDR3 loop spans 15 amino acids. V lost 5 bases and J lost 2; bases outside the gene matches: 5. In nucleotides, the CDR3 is TGTGCCAGCAGCACGGACAGGGGACCCACAGATACGCAGTATTTT. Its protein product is CASSTDRGPTDTQYF. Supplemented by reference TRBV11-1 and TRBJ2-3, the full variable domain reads EAEVAQSPRYKITEKSQAVAFWCDPISGHATLYWYRQILGQGPELLVQFQDESVVDDSQLPKDRFSAERLKGVDSTLKIQPAELGDSAMYLCASSTDRGPTDTQYFGPGTRLTVL.